One and the same sample provided the 16 T cell receptor beta chains below, sequenced in a study of regulatory T cells in long-lasting Graves disease. This sample's time point: newly diagnosed GD, antithyroid drugs for less than 3 months. Extracted RNA from PBMCs served as the source of the TCR library. Building the TCR beta libraries relied on iRepertoire HTBI primers, and CDR3 regions underwent Arm-PCR. TCRdb reanalysed the multiplex PCR reads using MiXCR and keeps one entry per CDR3 protein. This table holds over 500,000 distinct CDR3 sequences, about 16% found once. These same data were also listed under a study on T cells in Graves' hyperthyroidism and ophthalmopathy.

Material: peripheral blood mononuclear cells (PBMCs), obtained at new diagnosis, from a patient treated with antithyroid drugs. The source of these receptors is a man younger than 35 with Graves disease.

The J gene is TRBJ1-2, the V gene TRBV19, with TRBD1 identical over 7 bases. Germline values: CDR1 LNHDA, CDR2 SQIVND (reference sequence). With 5 bases clipped from V and 4 bases from J, the junction kept 13 bases outside the gene matches. There are 16 residues in the CDR3. CDR3 in DNA: TGTGCCAGTAGTTCCCCCGGCTGGACAGGAGGCTATGGCTACACCTTC. Protein: CASSSPGWTGGYGYTF. Full variable domain (rest looked up from reference TRBV19 and TRBJ1-2): DGGITQSPKYLFRKEGQNVTLSCEQNLNHDAMYWYRQDPGQGLRLIYYSQIVNDFQKGDIAEGYSVSREKKESFPLTVTSAQKNPTAFYLCASSSPGWTGGYGYTFGSGTRLTVV.

The sample holds one count of this clonotype. Sequence at one end of the junction differs from germline and may be a read error. The rearrangement joins TRBV11-2 to TRBJ2-3, with D perhaps matching TRBD2 (6 bases). Looked up from germline, CDR1 is SGHAT and CDR2 is FQNNGV. This CDR3 has 16 amino acids. For the CDR3, the DNA is TGCGCCAGCAGCCAAGAAGTAGCGGTAGGAACGGGTACGCAGTATTTT. The encoded protein is CASSQEVAVGTGTQYF.

The V gene is TRBV9, the J gene TRBJ2-7; the D gene is possibly TRBD2 (5 bases). Germline assignment: CDR1 SGDLS and CDR2 YYNGEE. The CDR3 contains 12 residues. V was pared by 6 bases and J by 0 bases, with 7 bases between. The CDR3 loop reads CASKAGSYEQYF. The CDR3 region has the DNA TGTGCCAGCAAGGCGGGCTCCTACGAGCAGTACTTC.

This clonotype was found many times. The chain combines TRBV3-1 with TRBJ1-4, with D perhaps TRBD1 (5 bases). CDR3 size: 14 residues. V was cut by 8 bases and J by 10 bases, with 20 bases left in between. Per germline, CDR1 LGHDT and CDR2 YNNKEL (reference sequence). CDR3 sequence: CASGEAGRSGKLFF. DNA for the CDR3: TGTGCCAGCGGGGAAGCAGGGCGGTCCGGAAAACTGTTTTTT.

There are many counts of this clonotype. V is TRBV28 and J is TRBJ2-7; D possibly corresponds to TRBD2 (6 bases). The ends were cut back, 6 bases at V and 3 bases at J, with 15 bases in the middle. The CDR3 runs 14 residues. Germline V gene lookup returns CDR1 MDHEN and CDR2 SYDVKM. For the CDR3, the DNA is TGTGCCAGCAGGGACGCCGGGGGTAACTACGAGCAGTACTTC. Its translation: CASRDAGGNYEQYF. The entire variable domain, with the rest obtained from reference TRBV28 and TRBJ2-7, is as follows: DVKVTQSSRYLVKRTGEKVFLECVQDMDHENMFWYRQDPGLGLRLIYFSYDVKMKEKGDIPEGYSVSREKKERFSLILESASTNQTSMYLCASRDAGGNYEQYFGPGTRLTVT.

This clonotype has ten or more counts. The chain combines TRBV11-2 with TRBJ2-3; D gene unclear. CDR3 length equals 14 residues. V lost 2 bases and J lost 0, with 6 bases in between. The germline CDR1 and CDR2 sequences are SGHAT and FQNNGV. The CDR3 sequence: CASSLMQSTDTQYF. The CDR3 DNA sequence: TGTGCCAGCAGCTTAATGCAGAGCACAGATACGCAGTATTTT.

The table lists this clonotype with a count of one. The chain uses TRBV10-3 and TRBJ1-1; TRBD1 agrees at 9 bases. The junction had 11 bases not matched to a gene; V was cut back by 10 bases and J by 5 bases. Germline CDR1 and CDR2: ENHRY and SYGVKD. The CDR3 loop spans 14 amino acids. The CDR3 reads CATKTGGDGTEAFF. The CDR3 region has the DNA TGTGCCACCAAGACAGGGGGAGACGGGACTGAAGCTTTCTTT.

V gene TRBV19 combines with J gene TRBJ2-3, with 10 bases fitting TRBD2. Germline V gene sequence: CDR1 LNHDA, CDR2 SQIVND (reference sequence). The CDR3 has 16 amino acids. Trimming took 3 bases from V and 1 from J; bases not matched to a gene: 4. CDR3 DNA: TGTGCCAGTAGTATCCTCACTAGCGGGGGCACAGATACGCAGTATTTT. Translating it yields CASSILTSGGTDTQYF.

At least ten counts were recorded for this clonotype. The J gene is TRBJ2-3, the V gene TRBV12-3 or TRBV12-4; 7 bases are shared with TRBD1. The V segment lost 8 bases and the J segment 0 bases; nucleotides outside the gene matches: 5. This CDR3 comprises 14 residues. The CDR3 sequence: CASRPRGSTDTQYF. CDR3 in DNA: TGTGCCAGCCGTCCCAGGGGGAGCACAGATACGCAGTATTTT.

The genes are TRBV7-9 and TRBJ1-4, with D unclear. The germline gives CDR1 SEHNR, CDR2 FQNEAQ (reference sequence). This CDR3 comprises 15 residues. Between the trimmed V and J ends, which lost 1 base and 7 bases, there was a span of 13 bases. CDR3 residues: CASSLGSYRFEKLFF. The CDR3 DNA sequence: TGTGCCAGCAGCTTAGGCTCCTACAGATTTGAAAAACTGTTTTTT.

This sequence joins TRBV20-1 and TRBJ2-7; 12 nucleotides line up with TRBD2. V lost 0 bases to trimming and J lost 5 bases; unmatched junction nucleotides: 14. CDR1 and CDR2 (germline): DFQATT, SNEGSKA (reference sequence). The CDR3 runs 18 residues. CDR3 loop: CSARDTAQTSGRVDEQYF. The CDR3 nucleotides are TGCAGTGCTAGAGACACCGCCCAGACTAGCGGGAGAGTGGACGAGCAGTACTTC.

This clonotype has a handful of counts. V gene TRBV18 combines with J gene TRBJ1-1, with D uncertain. Per the germline V gene, CDR1 is KGHSH and CDR2 is LQKENI. This CDR3 is built from 13 residues. With 2 bases removed from V and 2 bases from J, the gap between germline ends came to 6 bases. This chain's CDR3 is CASSPDTNTEAFF. The CDR3 coding sequence is TGTGCCAGCTCACCAGACACAAACACTGAAGCTTTCTTT.

This clonotype has ten or more counts. This chain uses TRBV28 with TRBJ2-4; D not resolved. V lost 3 bases and J 9 bases, leaving 12 bases between the germline ends. Germline V gene lookup returns CDR1 MDHEN and CDR2 SYDVKM. The CDR3 is 13 residues long. As DNA, the CDR3 is TGTGCCAGCAGTTTGGTTAACGTGGGCATTCAGTACTTC. This sequence encodes CASSLVNVGIQYF.

This clonotype has at least ten counts. The chain employs TRBV5-1 and TRBJ1-1; D unresolved. The germline CDR1 and CDR2 sequences are SGHRS and YFSETQ. V shed 0 bases and J shed 2 bases, with 5 bases lying between them. The CDR3 extends over 13 amino acids. CDR3 nucleotides: TGCGCCAGCAGCTTGGCCCCTAACACTGAAGCTTTCTTT. Translation gives CASSLAPNTEAFF.

This clonotype was seen only a few times. The V and J genes are TRBV14 and TRBJ2-3, with TRBD2 matching 8 bases. Trimming cost V 2 bases and J 2 bases; bases outside gene matches: 6. Germline V lookup: CDR1 SGHDN, CDR2 FVKESK. This CDR3 is built from 16 residues. In DNA form, the CDR3 reads TGTGCCAGCAGCCAACCACCGGGACTAGACACAGATACGCAGTATTTT. This translates into CASSQPPGLDTDTQYF.

CDR3 coding DNA: TGTGCCAGTAGTATAGTCAAGGACAGGTCCGACGAGCAGTACTTC. It codes for CASSIVKDRSDEQYF. The chain employs TRBV19 and TRBJ2-7; 7 nucleotides line up with TRBD1. The junction had 8 bases not matched to a gene; V was cut back by 1 base and J by 5 bases. This CDR3 comprises 15 residues. Germline lookup yields CDR1 LNHDA and CDR2 SQIVND (reference sequence).